The subject of this entry is one TCR beta chain. Its cognate antigen is unknown. Random hexamers were used to reverse transcribe the RNA input (roughly 0.5 to 1 ug). Amplification of TCR beta CDR3 was carried out by immunoSEQ multiplex PCR, which covered 54 Vbeta and 13 Jbeta segments. TCRdb re-derived calls from the immunoSEQ multiplex PCR reads in MiXCR, one entry per CDR3 protein. The sample has approximately 130,000 distinct CDR3 sequences, about 90% seen once. The authors sequenced TCR beta from blood CD8+ and CD4+ T cells. In contrast to the negatively isolated CD8+ and CD4+ T cells, TEMRA cells were FACS-enriched. This entry is derived from a study of CD8 T cells in Susac syndrome. Study results and limitations: The study conceded that its TCR sequencing and HLA analysis involved relatively few individuals.

The germline V gene has CDR1 GTSNPN and CDR2 SVGIG (reference sequence). V dropped 3 bases and J dropped 4; count of bases not matched to a gene: 3. This CDR3 comprises 14 residues. The genes are TRBV30 and TRBJ2-2, with 9 bases that match TRBD2. The TCR comes from a human donor with multiple sclerosis. The sequenced material came from CD8+ T cells from PBMCs. The DNA of the CDR3 is TGTGCCTGGAGCCCGGGACTAGCCACCGGGGAGCTGTTTTTT. Amino acid sequence: CAWSPGLATGELFF.